A selection of T cell receptor beta chains follows, all from one sample in a study of CD4 and CD8 cells across lung adenocarcinoma regions. From the PCR reads, TCRdb called clonotypes with MiXCR, one entry per CDR3 protein. The profile shows about 19,000 distinct CDR3 sequences, 46% of them singletons. The specimen was CD4+ T cells from the margin of a lung tumor. These receptors were taken from a male donor with lung adenocarcinoma. The CD4 and CD8 labels of this study may be unreliable. Both conserved end residues are trimmed from each CDR3. Clone size is shown for a subset of rows, as once, few, many or a class of expanded clone.

TRBJ2-5 many TRBV10-3 AISEVLETQY
TRBJ2-4 large TRBV6-1 ASSEPLVVLVAIQY
TRBJ2-1 large TRBV6-1 ASSVLRIGLRGNEQF
TRBJ2-3 - TRBV6-5 ASSSAGLGGRGKDTQY
- - TRBV6-1 ASNQRLGGYEQY
TRBJ1-3 many TRBV4-1 ASSQDCRWDPQNTIY
TRBJ2-1 few TRBV6-1 ASSAGLAGRDEQF
TRBJ2-5 - TRBV10-2 ARGGAGRNQETQY
TRBJ1-2 many TRBV6-1 ASSEVRTAYGYT
TRBJ2-4 once TRBV14 VSSDSGRGGKDTQY
- - TRBV6-5 ASSSPGLGTSGKDIQY
TRBJ2-5 - TRBV6-4 AGGDGGGDEETQY
TRBJ1-2 many TRBV6-1 ASRTRDRGVDGYT
TRBJ1-2 many TRBV6-6 ASSYAGQLKNYGYT
TRBJ2-1 - TRBV12-5 ASGLVLGSAGGHNEQF